The 10 T cell receptor beta chains reported below all come from one sample, sequenced in a study of shared clonotypes between healthy human individuals. Measured with immunoSEQ multiplex PCR; TCRdb has only the in-frame clones, and not every one. The data contain around 1.1 million clones, approximately 80% of them singletons. Sample: memory CD4+ T cells from PBMCs. Subset here: CD45RA-negative fraction. Receptors were obtained from a man aged 18 to 30 in good health. Some clones in this sample may be carry-over from other donors' samples.

V usage is TRBV5-6 and J usage is TRBJ1-1; D is perhaps TRBD1 (5 bases). V lost 4 bases and J 0 bases, leaving 16 bases between the germline ends. The CDR3 covers 16 residues. CDR1 is SGHDT, CDR2 YYEEEE, per germline. CDR3 residues: CASSRQGTGMNTEAFF. The CDR3 DNA sequence: TGTGCCAGCAGCAGGCAGGGTACCGGCATGAACACTGAAGCTTTCTTT.

In regard to this clone: Additional DNA sequences in this sample encode the identical CDR3. In DNA form, the CDR3 reads TGTGCCAGCAGCCGTCCCGGGACTAGCGGGAGGGGCTACAATGAGCAGTTCTTC. Amino acids: CASSRPGTSGRGYNEQFF. The chain couples TRBV4-2 to TRBJ2-1; 16 nucleotides match TRBD2. The V and J ends lost 4 bases and 3 bases, in that order; junction bases with no gene match: 6. Germline V gene lookup returns CDR1 LGHNA and CDR2 YNFKEQ. The CDR3 extends over 18 amino acids.

The V and J genes are TRBV2 and TRBJ2-1; 10 nucleotides match TRBD2. J gave up 6 bases and V 6 bases, and 8 bases lay outside the gene matches. The V gene's germline CDR1 is SNHLY and CDR2 FYNNEI. This CDR3 region has 15 residues. In DNA, the CDR3 is TGTGCCAGCAGAGGACCGGGACTAGCGTCCAATGAGCAGTTCTTC. Translation: CASRGPGLASNEQFF.

The chain recombines TRBV18 with TRBJ1-4; D may be TRBD1 (6 bases). The CDR3 runs to 15 residues. Trimming removed 0 bases at V and 4 bases at J, with 9 bases between. Germline assignment: CDR1 KGHSH and CDR2 LQKENI. Written as DNA, the CDR3 is TGTGCCAGCTCACCACCCGCACAGGGTAATGAAAAACTGTTTTTT. This codes for CASSPPAQGNEKLFF.

A note on this clone: Other nucleotide sequences in the sample specify the same CDR3. This rearrangement joins TRBV20-1 to TRBJ2-7, with D maybe TRBD2 (5 bases). The ends were cut back, 6 bases at V and 3 bases at J, with 9 bases in the middle. This CDR3 has 11 residues. Germline CDR1 reads DFQATT; CDR2 reads SNEGSKA (reference sequence). CDR3 coding DNA: TGCAGTGCGAGGGTGGGCTACGAGCAGTACTTC. It yields the protein CSARVGYEQYF.

This chain uses TRBV6-1 with TRBJ2-3; unclear D gene. Germline-derived CDR1 and CDR2 are MNHNS and SASEGT. V was pared by 1 base and J by 7 bases, with 6 bases between. The CDR3 is made up of 12 amino acids. CDR3 bases: TGTGCCAGCAGTGAAGGTTCCTATACGCAGTATTTT. Translating gives CASSEGSYTQYF.

This chain joins TRBV7-3 and TRBJ2-2; perhaps D is TRBD1 or TRBD2 (5 bases each). V was pared by 2 bases and J by 6 bases, with 10 bases between. The germline V gene has CDR1 SGHTA and CDR2 FQGTGA. The CDR3 has 14 amino acids. The CDR3 region has the DNA TGTGCCAGCAGCTTATTTGGGGACCCCGGGGAGCTGTTTTTT. It codes for CASSLFGDPGELFF.

CDR3 protein: CASIGLAGGHYNEQFF. The CDR3 bases are TGTGCCAGCATCGGGCTAGCGGGAGGACATTACAATGAGCAGTTCTTC. The chain employs TRBV28 and TRBJ2-1, with 11 bases that match TRBD2. V lost 7 bases to trimming and J lost 4 bases; unmatched junction nucleotides: 9. Germline CDR1 reads MDHEN; CDR2 reads SYDVKM. This CDR3 contains 16 residues.

The V gene is TRBV2, the J gene TRBJ2-5; 7 nucleotides match TRBD2. V dropped 1 base and J dropped 2; count of bases not matched to a gene: 4. Germline V gene lookup returns CDR1 SNHLY and CDR2 FYNNEI. The CDR3 is 15 residues long. As DNA, the CDR3 is TGTGCCAGCAGTGAAGGCGGGAGACGGCAAGAGACCCAGTACTTC. Encoded protein: CASSEGGRRQETQYF.

This clone occurred a few times. J is TRBJ2-7 and V is TRBV28; TRBD2 aligns across 7 bases. Germline values: CDR1 MDHEN, CDR2 SYDVKM. The V gene end was trimmed by 5 bases and the J gene end by 2 bases; junction bases not matched to a gene: 9. The CDR3 totals 15 residues. As DNA, the CDR3 is TGTGCCAGCAGTCGCCGTCCTAGCGGCCCCTACGAGCAGTACTTC. It encodes CASSRRPSGPYEQYF. The variable domain in full, completed from reference TRBV28 and TRBJ2-7, reads DVKVTQSSRYLVKRTGEKVFLECVQDMDHENMFWYRQDPGLGLRLIYFSYDVKMKEKGDIPEGYSVSREKKERFSLILESASTNQTSMYLCASSRRPSGPYEQYFGPGTRLTVT.